What follows is one TCR beta chain and its context. This specimen belongs to a study of cytotoxic CD8 clonotypes in ibrutinib-treated CLL. Data came from immunoSEQ multiplex PCR; TCRdb stores just in-frame clones and leaves some out. This sample carries nearly 100,000 clones, around 80% of them seen once, and the ten largest clones take around 32%. V lost 5 bases to trimming and J lost 0 bases, with 8 bases between them. The CDR3 is made up of 13 amino acids. Germline lookup yields CDR1 SGDLS and CDR2 YYNGEE. The TCR comes from a human donor with chronic lymphocytic leukemia. V gene TRBV9 combines with J gene TRBJ2-5; D remains ambiguous. This material consisted of PBMCs, taken after 12 months of ibrutinib treatment. As DNA, the CDR3 is TGTGCCAGCAGTTACACAAACCAAGAGACCCAGTACTTC. This translates into CASSYTNQETQYF.